This T cell receptor beta chain was profiled in a study of HIV-infected patients and healthy controls. This clonotype was counted many times. TCRdb called the 5' RACE reads again in MiXCR, with one record for every CDR3 protein. The profile shows tens of thousands of distinct CDR3 sequences, under 25% of them singletons. V shed 3 bases and J shed 0 bases, with 6 bases lying between them. The CDR3 has 12 amino acids. The V gene's germline CDR1 is DFQATT and CDR2 SNEGSKA (reference sequence). This chain connects TRBV20-1 to TRBJ2-7, with D unresolved. Material: CD4+ T cells from blood. This TCR was recovered from a human donor in good health. The CDR3 loop is CSARKSSYEQYF. The CDR3 nucleotides read TGCAGTGCTAGGAAAAGCTCCTACGAGCAGTACTTC.